Sequencing of this T cell receptor (beta chain) was carried out in a study of Graves' ophthalmopathy and Graves' hyperthyroidism. In the study overall: Untreated patients at initial diagnosis provided peripheral blood.

Germline CDR1 reads SGHRS; CDR2 reads YFSETQ. V shed 4 bases, J shed 5 bases, and the junction held 11 bases outside the gene matches. This CDR3 is 15 amino acids long. The study amplified TCR beta CDR3 regions using RNA transcripts. The authors performed first-round RT-PCR with HTBI primers and then a second-round multiplex PCR. Each CDR3 protein gets one entry after TCRdb re-called the multiplex PCR reads with MiXCR. This table has around 170,000 distinct CDR3 sequences, 30% to 45% appearing once. Study-wide points: Ophthalmopathy versus stable hyperthyroidism: 13-signature model gave around 90% sensitivity, just under 82% specificity.

Comments on this clonotype: Its antigen remains unidentified.

The rearrangement links TRBV5-1 to TRBJ2-7; 8 nucleotides match TRBD2. Sequencing used peripheral blood. This sequence was found in a woman in her 40s with Graves' ophthalmopathy. This CDR3 reads CASSRQSAGLDEQYF. In DNA, the CDR3 is TGCGCCAGCAGCCGACAGAGTGCGGGACTAGACGAGCAGTACTTC.